Each of the 15 T cell receptor beta chains below was sequenced from the same sample in a study of monozygotic twins with inflammatory bowel disease. TCRdb processed the 5' RACE reads again and assigns one entry to each CDR3 protein, with no DNA. The sample is made up of around 40,000 distinct CDR3 sequences, and the top ten hold 5.3% of it. Specimen: blood. The source is a human donor with ulcerative colitis or Crohn's disease, or a healthy co-twin of an affected twin (not recorded which).

The chain combines TRBV7-9 with TRBJ1-2; the D call of TRBD1 rests on TCRdb alone, since no DNA is present to check it. The CDR3 sequence is 15 residues long. Germline-derived CDR1 and CDR2 are SEHNR and FQNEAQ (reference sequence). The CDR3 is CASSQRDRANYGYTF.

J is TRBJ2-7 and V is TRBV12-3 or TRBV12-4; TCRdb names TRBD1, which stays unverified in the absence of DNA. The CDR3 is made up of 13 amino acids. The CDR3 here is CASGQGYLDEQYF.

Judged by frequency, this clonotype is medium-sized. The chain combines TRBV18 with TRBJ2-7; TCRdb's D call of TRBD1 is untestable without DNA. The CDR3 length is 15 residues. The germline gives CDR1 KGHSH, CDR2 LQKENI. CDR3 amino acids: CASSPGTGLSYEQYF.

The J gene is TRBJ2-5, the V gene TRBV5-6; the TRBD2 assignment by TCRdb is unverifiable without DNA. The CDR3 loop spans 16 amino acids. Germline V gives CDR1 SGHDT, CDR2 YYEEEE. The CDR3 here is CASSLLPTDGQETQYF.

The gene calls are TRBV12-3 or TRBV12-4 and TRBJ2-5; TCRdb calls TRBD2, which cannot be checked without DNA. There are 16 residues in the CDR3. CDR3 in amino acids: CASSWSTSVYQETQYF.

The gene calls are TRBV3-1 and TRBJ1-5; TCRdb designates TRBD1, a call that cannot be tested without DNA. CDR3 size: 16 residues. Germline V gene data show CDR1 as LGHDT and CDR2 as YNNKEL (reference sequence). This CDR3 reads CASSQDRGSSNQPQHF.

This chain connects TRBV6-6 to TRBJ1-3; TCRdb gives TRBD1 as the D gene, but with no DNA this cannot be confirmed. CDR1 is MNHNY, CDR2 SVGAGI, per germline (reference sequence). The CDR3 runs to 14 residues. The CDR3 protein is CASSQTGLGNTIYF.

The rearrangement links TRBV5-1 to TRBJ1-5; as DNA is missing, the TRBD1 call by TCRdb cannot be tested. The CDR3 is 15 amino acids. Germline assignment: CDR1 SGHRS and CDR2 YFSETQ. The CDR3 spells CASSLSTGSHQPQHF.

The rearrangement links TRBV7-2 to TRBJ2-1; TCRdb returns TRBD1, unconfirmable since there is no DNA. CDR3 length equals 14 residues. CDR1 and CDR2 (germline): SGHTA, FQGNSA. CDR3 sequence: CASSLDRDSNEQFF.

The chain carries TRBV28 and TRBJ1-6; checking the TCRdb D call of TRBD1 is not possible without DNA. CDR3 size: 15 residues. Germline V CDR1 and CDR2: MDHEN, SYDVKM. The CDR3: CASSPDRAKSSPLHF.

The gene calls are TRBV5-1 and TRBJ2-1. Germline CDR1 and CDR2: SGHRS and YFSETQ. The CDR3 has 16 residues. The CDR3 region is CASSLERFRTYNEQFF.

V usage is TRBV15 and J usage is TRBJ1-5; checking the TCRdb D call of TRBD1 is not possible without DNA. The germline gives CDR1 LNHNV, CDR2 YYDKDF (reference sequence). The CDR3 spans 14 residues. The CDR3 sequence is CATSRGGPNQPQHF.

The chain joins TRBV18 to TRBJ1-5. The germline V gene has CDR1 KGHSH and CDR2 LQKENI. The CDR3 is 16 residues long. CDR3 sequence: CASSPIREVGSQPQHF.

The rearrangement joins TRBV7-9 to TRBJ1-2; the TCRdb call, TRBD1, lacks DNA for checking. In germline, CDR1 is SEHNR, CDR2 FQNEAQ (reference sequence). The CDR3 is 16 amino acids. The CDR3 loop reads CASSLQPGQGNYGYTF.

This chain links TRBV20-1 with TRBJ1-1. The CDR3 has 14 amino acids. Germline CDR1 reads DFQATT; CDR2 reads SNEGSKA (reference sequence). CDR3 protein: CSARNKVTNTEAFF.